This record covers a single T cell receptor beta chain. Its target is not known. The sample belongs to a study of T-cell memory formation after mild COVID-19. General study results and limits: Pre-infection memory held some responding clones, suggesting pre-existing cross-reactive T cells responded. CD8+ contracting clones occupied EMRA, while CD4+ ones occupied mainly CM and EM.

The authors produced TCR alpha and TCR beta cDNA libraries with sample barcodes and UMIs by 5'RACE using constant-segment primers. TCRdb fed the 5' RACE reads into MiXCR, producing one record per CDR3 protein. The sample consists of roughly 80,000 distinct CDR3 sequences, approximately 25% of them appearing once. The germline V gene has CDR1 DFQATT and CDR2 SNEGSKA (reference sequence). The V end was cut by 0 bases, the J end by 9 bases, with 10 bases between. The CDR3 covers 12 residues. The TCR sequence derives from a man aged 18-30 years who had mild COVID-19 (a few samples of this study predate the infection). Cell type and time point are not known. The sample taken for sequencing was PBMCs or a T cell subset sorted from them (not recorded which). The chain is built from TRBV20-1 and TRBJ2-3; D is unclear. This chain's CDR3 is CSARDIGLTQYF. CDR3 DNA: TGCAGTGCTAGAGACATAGGGCTAACGCAGTATTTT.